This TCR beta chain was profiled in a study of T cell clonotyping in hematopoietic cell transplantation. About the study: Pretransplant recipient samples were taken after cytoreduction.

Findings of the study overall: Recipient TCR diversity dropped after transplant; expanded clonotypes rose from day 30 to 180.

Time point given: recipient sample about 28 days before transplant, after cytoreduction. Samples: about 28 days before transplant, then days 30, 100 and 180 after. Germline loops: CDR1 MDHEN, CDR2 SYDVKM. The CDR3 consists of 14 residues. Between the trimmed V and J ends, which lost 3 bases and 4 bases, there was a span of 10 bases. In regard to this clone: No antigen is known for it.

The assay was immunoSEQ multiplex PCR, and TCRdb's table has in-frame clones only and misses some. In the table there are about 76,000 clones, around 96% of which are singletons. The genes are TRBV28 and TRBJ2-4, with D tentatively TRBD1 (6 bases). This receptor was identified in a woman aged 45 to 65 with acute myeloid leukemia. Some clones in this sample may be carry-over from other donors' samples. Sequencing used peripheral blood mononuclear cells, obtained before stem cell transplant. The CDR3 sequence is CASSFQRGKNIQYF. CDR3 nucleotides: TGTGCCAGCAGTTTCCAGAGGGGGAAAAACATTCAGTACTTC. The whole variable domain, filled in from reference TRBV28 and TRBJ2-4, reads DVKVTQSSRYLVKRTGEKVFLECVQDMDHENMFWYRQDPGLGLRLIYFSYDVKMKEKGDIPEGYSVSREKKERFSLILESASTNQTSMYLCASSFQRGKNIQYFGAGTRLSVL.